These T cell receptor beta chains were read from a single sample in a study of blood T cell repertoires in COVID-19. The method was immunoSEQ multiplex PCR; TCRdb's version includes in-frame clones alone and lacks a portion of them. The sample shows tens of thousands of clones, about nine tenths of them seen only once. The source material was peripheral blood. The receptor set was obtained from a man aged 50 or older with active COVID-19. The CDR3 runs from the conserved cysteine through the conserved F or W. Each record gives: J gene, D gene, clone size, V gene, CDR3 DNA, CDR3 protein. D genes are given only for firm matches. The listing skips clone size in some rows; elsewhere it reads once, few, many or a size class.

>TRBJ2-2|TRBD2|medium-sized|TRBV5-1
TGCGCCAGCAGCTTGGAACTAGCGGGAGGGAACACCGGGGAGCTGTTTTTT
CASSLELAGGNTGELFF
>TRBJ2-5|-|-|TRBV9
TGTGCCAGCAGCCCGGGGAGGGGGGCGGCAAGTTTTGAGGAGACCCAGTACTTC
CASSPGRGAASFEETQYF
>TRBJ1-1|-|-|TRBV29-1
TGCAGCGTTTCGAGGGGGACCGCGCCTGAAGCTTTCTTT
CSVSRGTAPEAFF
>TRBJ2-7|TRBD1|-|TRBV29-1
TGCAGCGTTGGAGGGACAGGGAGCAACGAGCAGTACTTC
CSVGGTGSNEQYF
>TRBJ2-5|-|once|TRBV4-1
TGCGCCAGCAGCCAAGAACGCACTAGGAGCGGAGAGACCCAGTACTTC
CASSQERTRSGETQYF
>TRBJ2-2|-|-|TRBV7-3
TGTGCCAGCAGCTTACAGGGGAGAGCCGGGGAGCTGTTTTTT
CASSLQGRAGELFF
>TRBJ1-1|TRBD1|-|TRBV7-3
TGTGCCAGCAGCCGCGACAGGGCGGTCACTGAAGCTTTCTTT
CASSRDRAVTEAFF
>TRBJ2-1|-|-|TRBV6-4
TGTGCCAGCAGTACCGACAGGTCCGCCAATGAGCAGTTCTTC
CASSTDRSANEQFF
>TRBJ1-5|TRBD1|-|TRBV4-2
TGTGCCAGCAGGGACAGGGTCGAGGGGAGCAATCAGCCCCAGCATTTT
CASRDRVEGSNQPQHF
>TRBJ1-2|TRBD1|-|TRBV5-1
TGCGCCAGCAGACAGAGCCGGGACAGCAGTAACTATGGCTACACCTTC
CASRQSRDSSNYGYTF
>TRBJ2-5|-|-|TRBV6-5
TGTGCCAGCACCACCGAGACAGTTCAAGAGACCCAGTACTTC
CASTTETVQETQYF
>TRBJ2-5|TRBD2|once|TRBV6-5
TGTGCCAGCCGGCAGCTAGCGGGAACTGGAGAGACCCAGTACTTC
CASRQLAGTGETQYF
>TRBJ1-3|TRBD1|-|TRBV3-1/TRBV3-2
TGTGCCAGCAGCCCCAGGGGGGCGAGGAACACCATATATTTT
CASSPRGARNTIYF
>TRBJ2-3|TRBD2|-|TRBV18
TGTGCCAGCTCACCTGCTAGCGGAAGTAATACGCAGTATTTT
CASSPASGSNTQYF
>TRBJ1-5|-|-|TRBV24-1
TGTGCCACCAGTGACGGAGGTAACAATCAGCCCCAGCATTTT
CATSDGGNNQPQHF
>TRBJ1-1|TRBD1|-|TRBV6-5
TGTGCCAGCAGTAGCAGGGGGGCAGGGGGTAAAGCTTTCTTT
CASSSRGAGGKAFF
>TRBJ1-1|-|-|TRBV10-3
TGTGCCATCAGTCGGGTGGACACTGAAGCTTTCTTT
CAISRVDTEAFF
>TRBJ1-5|TRBD1|-|TRBV5-6
TGTGCCAGCAGCTTACAGGGGACCGGTCAGCCCCAGCATTTT
CASSLQGTGQPQHF
>TRBJ2-2|TRBD2|-|TRBV2
TGTGCCAGCAGTGAACTGACTAGCATCGGGGAGCTGTTTTTT
CASSELTSIGELFF
>TRBJ2-7|-|-|TRBV6-5
TGTGCCAGCAGGTTGGACGGGGACACCGACGAGCAGTACTTC
CASRLDGDTDEQYF
>TRBJ1-1|TRBD1|-|TRBV30
TGTGCCTGGAGTTCAGGGGGAGGTACTGAAGCTTTCTTT
CAWSSGGGTEAFF
>TRBJ2-7|TRBD2|few|TRBV6-1
TGTGCCAGCAGTGACGCCCTTTTTGCGGGAGAGCACGAGCAGTACTTC
CASSDALFAGEHEQYF
>TRBJ2-3|TRBD2|-|TRBV10-3
TGTGCCATCAGTTCCTTCGCGGGGGGGGGTGCAGATACGCAGTATTTT
CAISSFAGGGADTQYF
>TRBJ1-1|-|-|TRBV6-5
TGTGCCAGCGTTTGGCAGGGAGGGGACACTGAAGCTTTCTTT
CASVWQGGDTEAFF
>TRBJ1-2|-|-|TRBV18
TGTGCCAGCTCAACAGGCTGGGATGGCTACACCTTC
CASSTGWDGYTF
>TRBJ1-2|TRBD1|once|TRBV19
TGTGCCACTTGGGAACCGGGACAGGGGGCCGTGTATGGCTACACCTTC
CATWEPGQGAVYGYTF
>TRBJ2-1|TRBD2|once|TRBV12-5
TGTGCTAGTGGTAAATTAGCGGGGGGGAAATACAATGAGCAGTTCTTC
CASGKLAGGKYNEQFF
>TRBJ2-5|-|-|TRBV5-1
TGCGCCAGCAGCCAACAAGAGACCCAGTACTTC
CASSQQETQYF
>TRBJ2-2|-|-|TRBV7-2
TGTGCCAGCAGCTTAGGCCCCTATAGGAACACCGGGGAGCTGTTTTTT
CASSLGPYRNTGELFF
>TRBJ1-1|-|-|TRBV5-5
TGTGCCAGCACCACGATAGGGGTGACGGAAGCTTTCTTT
CASTTIGVTEAFF
>TRBJ2-6|-|-|TRBV2
TGTGCCAGCGGGGGGGCGCCGGGGTCTGGGGCCAACGTCCTGACTTTC
CASGGAPGSGANVLTF
>TRBJ2-2|TRBD2|-|TRBV15
TGTGCCACCAGCATGCGGAGCGGGGACACCGGGGAGCTGTTTTTT
CATSMRSGDTGELFF
>TRBJ2-1|TRBD2|-|TRBV9
TGTGCCAGCAGCGGGACTAGCGGGGGGAGGAATGAGCAGTTCTTC
CASSGTSGGRNEQFF
>TRBJ2-5|-|-|TRBV11-2
TGTGCCAGCAGCCCTAGGCCGCAAGAGACCCAGTACTTC
CASSPRPQETQYF
>TRBJ2-2|-|-|TRBV27
TGTGCCAGCAGTACTCAAGGACTTCCAACCGGGGAGCTGTTTTTT
CASSTQGLPTGELFF
>TRBJ2-5|TRBD2|-|TRBV7-2
TGTGCCAGCAGCTTACAGGGACTAGCGGGGGGGCAGGAGACCCAGTACTTC
CASSLQGLAGGQETQYF